This T cell receptor beta chain was identified during a study of blood T cell repertoires in COVID-19 (dated by TCRdb to 2020 to 2022). A note on the overall study: Samples covering the acute and convalescent phases of COVID-19 were provided by collaborators in the United States, Italy and Spain. The prospective study material was composed of cDNA or gDNA derived from T cells, B-cell-depleted T cells, or PBMCs. The dataset comprised deeply sampled blood TCRbeta repertoires from subjects exposed to, actively infected with, or recovered from COVID-19. The repertoires were released in a freely available public database intended as a resource for research on the immune response to SARS-CoV-2. Samples came from the ongoing ImmuneRACE study (first 160 participants) plus 1,254 subjects from 6 global collaborators. The sample metadata nearly always contained a de-identified subject ID, COVID-19 status, age in years and sex. Where available, HLA class I and class II types were taken from metadata supplied by the sample provider and were not determined by assay-based typing. Here is what the overall study found, with its caveats: The amount of clinical and demographic metadata varied by source and participant and was provided uncurated.

The collaborating institutions used their own protocols to collect whole blood in K2EDTA tubes. For TCRbeta analysis, collaborators shipped samples in one of three forms: frozen whole blood, isolated PBMCs, or DNA extracted from either of those sample types. The immunoSEQ Assay, a bias-controlled multiplex PCR, was used to amplify TCRbeta CDR3 regions from genomic DNA. In the source study's methods: The number of nucleated cells in each sample was estimated by amplification of reference gene primers within the assay. Sequence reads were collapsed and filtered to measure the absolute abundance of every unique TCRbeta CDR3 rearrangement. For each sample, productive Simpson clonality was calculated as the square root of Simpson's diversity index across productive rearrangements. Sourced from immuneACCESS, this table was stored by TCRdb with only in-frame sequences that have V and J called. A share of the clones is absent; for the studies checked, an unresolved V gene accounts for under half, and the remainder has no known explanation. V, J and clone size were drawn from that table, and D and trimming were deduced from the DNA. The table for this sample lists around 80,000 clones; over 65% of them were counted only once. Approximately 5.7% of the sample rests with the top ten.

Details on this clone: The antigen it recognizes is unknown. No base qualities exist here, and no much larger clone lies one base off it.

The sequence was obtained from a man over 45 with active or convalescent COVID-19. Source material: peripheral blood.

The CDR3 loop reads CASSLDSGGQYF. The sequence in DNA is TGTGCCAGCAGCTTGGATTCGGGAGGTCAGTACTTC. Recombination linked TRBV5-4 to TRBJ2-7, with TRBD2 identical over 7 junction bases. After removal of 0 bases from V and 10 bases from J, the junction retains 4 bases not matched to a gene. The CDR3 runs 12 amino acids, cysteine and phenylalanine included. The kept DNA is CDR3 alone, 36 bases in frame from the first base. CDR1 SGHNT and CDR2 YYREEE were looked up in the germline V gene (reference sequence).